This T cell receptor beta chain is drawn from a study of Ad26.COV2.S vaccination and SARS-CoV-2 variants. Looking at the study overall: The authors gave Ad26.COV2.S intramuscularly, either once or twice 56 days apart.

Documented treatment: some 19 received Ad26.COV2.S at low or high dose, single or two shots; 5 received placebo; per-sample allocation not given. The study sampled participants on day 63 after the first vaccine or placebo injection. The shot given was an Ad26 vector that makes Wuhan-strain SARS-CoV-2 spike. This clone has a handful of counts. V was cut by 1 base and J by 6 bases, with 10 bases left in between. Germline V gene sequence: CDR1 SGHTA, CDR2 FQGNSA. The CDR3 length is 14 residues. TCRdb's table, derived via immunoSEQ multiplex PCR, lists solely in-frame clones and lacks some. The table includes around 450,000 clones, less than 95% detected once.

This sample comprised peripheral blood, obtained in a trial of Ad26.COV2.S vaccine versus placebo. This clonotype was sampled from a person aged 18 to 65 who received the Ad26.COV2.S COVID-19 vaccine or a placebo. The genes are TRBV7-2 and TRBJ1-5; possible D gene TRBD1, 6 bases. In nucleotides, the CDR3 is TGTGCCAGCAGCTTAGGGACAGATAGTCAGCCCCAGCATTTT. This translates into CASSLGTDSQPQHF.